The table lists the clone carrying this T cell receptor beta chain with many counts. Its antigen is currently unknown. Hyperthyroidism, newly diagnosed and lasting under 2 months, affected patients aged 18 to 65. This sample holds PBMCs from approximately 10 ml fresh peripheral blood. The data belong to a study of T cells in Graves' hyperthyroidism and ophthalmopathy. V gave up 4 bases and J gave up 5 bases; unmatched junction bases: 10. The germline V gene encodes CDR1 SNHLY and CDR2 FYNNEI. CDR3 length: 15 amino acids. Whole-study results and caveats: Also found in blood were most expanded thyroid clonotypes above 0.001.

It was RNA transcripts that yielded the amplified TCR beta CDR3 regions. The TCR CDR3 first-round RT-PCR relied on the HTBI primer set. From the multiplex PCR reads, TCRdb called clonotypes with MiXCR, one entry per CDR3 protein. The table includes 380,000 or so distinct CDR3 sequences, roughly 13% detected once. Sequenced input: blood. The J gene is TRBJ2-5, the V gene TRBV2; 7 bases map to TRBD2. The source is a woman in her 30s with Graves' hyperthyroidism. This CDR3 is CASSGDRTGRETQYF. Here the CDR3 DNA reads TGTGCCAGCAGTGGGGATAGGACCGGGAGGGAGACCCAGTACTTC.